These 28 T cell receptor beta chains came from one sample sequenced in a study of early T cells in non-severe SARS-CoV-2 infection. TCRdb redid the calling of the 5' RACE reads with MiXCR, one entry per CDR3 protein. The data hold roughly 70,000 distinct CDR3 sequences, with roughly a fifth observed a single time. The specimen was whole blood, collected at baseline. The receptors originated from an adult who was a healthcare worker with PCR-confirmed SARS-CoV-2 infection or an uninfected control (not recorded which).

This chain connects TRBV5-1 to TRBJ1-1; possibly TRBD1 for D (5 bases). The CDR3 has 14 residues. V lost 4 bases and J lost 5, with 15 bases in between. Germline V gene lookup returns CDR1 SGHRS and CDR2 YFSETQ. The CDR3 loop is CASSPQGGTTEAFF. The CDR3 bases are TGCGCCAGCAGCCCGCAGGGAGGAACGACTGAAGCTTTCTTT.

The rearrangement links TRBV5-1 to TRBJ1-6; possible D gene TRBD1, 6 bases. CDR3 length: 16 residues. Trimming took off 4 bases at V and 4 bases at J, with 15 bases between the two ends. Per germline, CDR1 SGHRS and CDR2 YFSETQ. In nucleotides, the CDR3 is TGCGCCAGCAGCCCAGACAGGACTGATTATAATTCACCCCTCCACTTT. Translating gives CASSPDRTDYNSPLHF.

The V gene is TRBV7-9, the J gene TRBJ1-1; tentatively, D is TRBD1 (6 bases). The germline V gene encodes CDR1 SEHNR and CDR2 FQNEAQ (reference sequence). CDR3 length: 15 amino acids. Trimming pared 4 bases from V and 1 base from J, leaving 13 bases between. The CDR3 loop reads CASSSAGGGNTEAFF. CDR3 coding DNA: TGTGCCAGCAGCTCCGCGGGGGGCGGGAACACTGAAGCTTTCTTT.

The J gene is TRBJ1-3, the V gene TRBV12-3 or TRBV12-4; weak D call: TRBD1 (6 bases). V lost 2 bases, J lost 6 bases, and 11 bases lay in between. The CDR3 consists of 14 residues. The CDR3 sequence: CASSLRGAENTIYF. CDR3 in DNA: TGTGCCAGCAGTTTAAGGGGGGCTGAAAACACCATATATTTT.

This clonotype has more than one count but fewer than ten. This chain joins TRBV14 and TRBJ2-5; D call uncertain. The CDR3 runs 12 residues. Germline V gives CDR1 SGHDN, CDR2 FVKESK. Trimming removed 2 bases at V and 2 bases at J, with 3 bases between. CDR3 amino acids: CASSQTQETQYF. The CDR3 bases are TGTGCCAGCAGCCAAACGCAAGAGACCCAGTACTTC.

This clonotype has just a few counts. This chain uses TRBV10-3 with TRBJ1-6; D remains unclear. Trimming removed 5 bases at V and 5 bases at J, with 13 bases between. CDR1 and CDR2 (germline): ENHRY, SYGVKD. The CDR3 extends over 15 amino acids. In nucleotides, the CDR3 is TGTGCCATCAGTATTAAGGGCGTGGATAATTCACCCCTCCACTTT. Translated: CAISIKGVDNSPLHF.

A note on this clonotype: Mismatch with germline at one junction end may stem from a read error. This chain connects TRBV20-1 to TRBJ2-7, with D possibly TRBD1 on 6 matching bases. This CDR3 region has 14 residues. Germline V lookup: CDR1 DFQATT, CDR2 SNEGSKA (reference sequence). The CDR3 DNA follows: TGCAGTGCCAGAGCCGGGACACAATGGGGCGAGCAGTACTTC. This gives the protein CSARAGTQWGEQYF.

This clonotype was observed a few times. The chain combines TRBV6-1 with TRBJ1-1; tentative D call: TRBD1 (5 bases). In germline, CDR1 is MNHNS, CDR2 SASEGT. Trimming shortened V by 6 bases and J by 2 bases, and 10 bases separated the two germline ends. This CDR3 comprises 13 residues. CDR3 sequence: CASSRDLNTEAFF. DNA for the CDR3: TGTGCCAGCAGCAGGGACCTCAACACTGAAGCTTTCTTT.

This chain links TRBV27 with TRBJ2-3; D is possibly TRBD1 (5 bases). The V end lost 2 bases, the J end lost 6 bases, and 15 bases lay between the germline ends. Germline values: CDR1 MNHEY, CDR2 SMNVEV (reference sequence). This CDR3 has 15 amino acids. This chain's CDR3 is CASSLGAGFTDTQYF. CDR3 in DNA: TGTGCCAGCAGTTTAGGCGCAGGGTTCACGGATACGCAGTATTTT.

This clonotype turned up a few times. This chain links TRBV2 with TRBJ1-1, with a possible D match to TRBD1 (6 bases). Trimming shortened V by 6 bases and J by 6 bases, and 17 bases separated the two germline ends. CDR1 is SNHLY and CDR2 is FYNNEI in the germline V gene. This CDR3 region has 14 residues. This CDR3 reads CASSAIGTLSEAFF. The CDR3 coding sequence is TGTGCCAGCAGCGCTATAGGGACACTATCTGAAGCTTTCTTT.

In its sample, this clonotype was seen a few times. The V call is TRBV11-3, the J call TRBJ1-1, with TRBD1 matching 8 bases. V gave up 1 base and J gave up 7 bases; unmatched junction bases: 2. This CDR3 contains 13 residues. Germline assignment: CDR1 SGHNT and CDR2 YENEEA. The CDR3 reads CASSLAGTGEAFF. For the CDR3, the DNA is TGTGCCAGCAGCTTAGCTGGGACAGGTGAAGCTTTCTTT.

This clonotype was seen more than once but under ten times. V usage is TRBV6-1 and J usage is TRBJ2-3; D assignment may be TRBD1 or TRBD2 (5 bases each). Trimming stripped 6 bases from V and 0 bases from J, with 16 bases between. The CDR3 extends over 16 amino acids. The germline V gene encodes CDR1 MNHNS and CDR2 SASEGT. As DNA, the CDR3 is TGTGCCAGCAGATCCTACGGGACGCCTAGCACAGATACGCAGTATTTT. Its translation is CASRSYGTPSTDTQYF.

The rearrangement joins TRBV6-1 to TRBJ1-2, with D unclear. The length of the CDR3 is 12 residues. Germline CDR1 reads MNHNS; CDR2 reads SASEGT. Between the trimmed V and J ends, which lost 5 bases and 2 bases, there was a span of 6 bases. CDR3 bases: TGTGCCAGCAGTATATTGAACTATGGCTACACCTTC. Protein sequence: CASSILNYGYTF.

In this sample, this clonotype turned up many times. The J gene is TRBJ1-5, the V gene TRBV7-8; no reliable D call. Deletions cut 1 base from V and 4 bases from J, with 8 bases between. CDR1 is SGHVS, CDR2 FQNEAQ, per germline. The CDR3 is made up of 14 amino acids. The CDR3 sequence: CASSLGRENQPQHF. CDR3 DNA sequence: TGTGCCAGCAGCTTAGGCCGGGAGAATCAGCCCCAGCATTTT.

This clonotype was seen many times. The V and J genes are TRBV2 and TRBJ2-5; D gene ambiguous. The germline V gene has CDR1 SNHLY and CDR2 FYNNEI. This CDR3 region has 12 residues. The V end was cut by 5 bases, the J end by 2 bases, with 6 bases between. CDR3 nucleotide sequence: TGTGCCAGCAGTAGAATACAAGAGACCCAGTACTTC. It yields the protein CASSRIQETQYF.

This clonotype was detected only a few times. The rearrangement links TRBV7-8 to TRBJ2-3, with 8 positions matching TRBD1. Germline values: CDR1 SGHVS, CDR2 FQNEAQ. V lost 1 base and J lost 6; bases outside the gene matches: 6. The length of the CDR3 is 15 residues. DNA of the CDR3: TGTGCCAGCAGCTTAGTAGGACAGGGCAGGGATACGCAGTATTTT. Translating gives CASSLVGQGRDTQYF.

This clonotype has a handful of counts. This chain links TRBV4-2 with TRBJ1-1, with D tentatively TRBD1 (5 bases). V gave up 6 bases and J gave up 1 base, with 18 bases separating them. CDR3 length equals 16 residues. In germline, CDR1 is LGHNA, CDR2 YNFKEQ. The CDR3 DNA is TGTGCCAGCAGTCAGAGGAGGGGCGGGAGGAACACTGAAGCTTTCTTT. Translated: CASSQRRGGRNTEAFF.

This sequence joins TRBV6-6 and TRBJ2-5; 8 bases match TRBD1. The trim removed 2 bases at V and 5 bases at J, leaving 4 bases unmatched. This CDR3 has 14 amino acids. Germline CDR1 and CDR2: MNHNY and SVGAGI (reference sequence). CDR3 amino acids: CASSYVRQGETQYF. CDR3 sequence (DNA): TGTGCCAGCAGTTACGTACGACAGGGGGAGACCCAGTACTTC.

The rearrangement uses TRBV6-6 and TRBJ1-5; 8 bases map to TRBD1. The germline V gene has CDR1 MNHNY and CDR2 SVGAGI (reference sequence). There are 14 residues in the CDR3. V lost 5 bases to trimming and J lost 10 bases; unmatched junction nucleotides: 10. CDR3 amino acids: CASSEGQAQIPQHF. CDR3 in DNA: TGTGCCAGCAGTGAGGGACAGGCCCAGATTCCCCAGCATTTT.

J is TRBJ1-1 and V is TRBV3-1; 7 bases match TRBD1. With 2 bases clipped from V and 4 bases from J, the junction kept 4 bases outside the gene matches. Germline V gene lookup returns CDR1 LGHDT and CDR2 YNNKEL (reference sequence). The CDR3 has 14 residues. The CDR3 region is CASSQLAGGTEAFF. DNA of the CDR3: TGTGCCAGCAGCCAATTGGCAGGGGGCACTGAAGCTTTCTTT. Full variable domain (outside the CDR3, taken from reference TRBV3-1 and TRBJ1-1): DTAVSQTPKYLVTQMGNDKSIKCEQNLGHDTMYWYKQDSKKFLKIMFSYNNKELIINETVPNRFSPKSPDKAHLNLHINSLELGDSAVYFCASSQLAGGTEAFFGQGTRLTVV.

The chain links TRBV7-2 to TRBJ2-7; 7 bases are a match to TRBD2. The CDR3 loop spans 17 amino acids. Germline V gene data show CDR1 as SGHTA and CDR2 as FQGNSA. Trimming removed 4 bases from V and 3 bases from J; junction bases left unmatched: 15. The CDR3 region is CASSSSSLKRGLYEQYF. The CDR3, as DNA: TGTGCCAGCAGCTCCTCGTCTCTCAAGCGGGGACTCTACGAGCAGTACTTC.

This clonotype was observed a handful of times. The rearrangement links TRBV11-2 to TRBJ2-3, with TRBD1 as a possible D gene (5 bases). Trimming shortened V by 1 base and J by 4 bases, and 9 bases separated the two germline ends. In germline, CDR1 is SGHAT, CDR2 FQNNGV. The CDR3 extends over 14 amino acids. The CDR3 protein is CASSLGQISDTQYF. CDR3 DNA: TGTGCCAGCAGCTTAGGACAGATTTCAGATACGCAGTATTTT.

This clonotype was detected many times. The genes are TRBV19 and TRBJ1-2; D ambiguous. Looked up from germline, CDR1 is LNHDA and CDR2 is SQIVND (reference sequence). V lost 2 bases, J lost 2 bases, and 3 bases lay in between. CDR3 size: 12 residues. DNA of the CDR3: TGTGCCAGTAGTATAAACAACTATGGCTACACCTTC. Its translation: CASSINNYGYTF.

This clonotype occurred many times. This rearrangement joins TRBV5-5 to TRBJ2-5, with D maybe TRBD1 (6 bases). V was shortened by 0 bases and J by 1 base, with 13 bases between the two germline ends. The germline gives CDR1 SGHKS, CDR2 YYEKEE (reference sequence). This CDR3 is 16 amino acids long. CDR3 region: CASSLAGSQGQETQYF. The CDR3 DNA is TGTGCCAGCAGCTTGGCCGGTTCACAGGGCCAAGAGACCCAGTACTTC.

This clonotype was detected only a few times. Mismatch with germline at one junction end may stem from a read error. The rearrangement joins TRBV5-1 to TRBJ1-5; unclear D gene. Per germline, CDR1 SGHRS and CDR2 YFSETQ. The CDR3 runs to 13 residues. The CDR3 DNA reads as TGCGCCAGCAGCTTGGAATTCAATCAGCCCCAACATTTT. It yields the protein CASSLEFNQPQHF.

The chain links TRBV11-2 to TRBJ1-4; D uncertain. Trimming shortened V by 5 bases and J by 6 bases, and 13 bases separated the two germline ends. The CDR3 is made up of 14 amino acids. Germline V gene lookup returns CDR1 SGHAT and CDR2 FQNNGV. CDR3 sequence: CASSPRWGDEKLFF. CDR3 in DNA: TGTGCCAGCAGCCCTAGGTGGGGAGATGAAAAACTGTTTTTT.

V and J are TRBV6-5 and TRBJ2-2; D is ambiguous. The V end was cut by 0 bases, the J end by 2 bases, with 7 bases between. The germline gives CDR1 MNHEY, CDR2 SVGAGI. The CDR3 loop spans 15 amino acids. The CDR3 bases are TGTGCCAGCAGTTACTCGTTCGGAAACACCGGGGAGCTGTTTTTT. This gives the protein CASSYSFGNTGELFF.

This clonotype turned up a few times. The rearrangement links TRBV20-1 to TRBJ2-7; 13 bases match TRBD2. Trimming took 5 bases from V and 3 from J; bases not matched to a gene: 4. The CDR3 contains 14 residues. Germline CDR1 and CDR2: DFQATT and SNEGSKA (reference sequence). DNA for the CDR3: TGCAGTGCTTCCCGACTAGCGGGGGGCTACGAGCAGTACTTC. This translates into CSASRLAGGYEQYF.